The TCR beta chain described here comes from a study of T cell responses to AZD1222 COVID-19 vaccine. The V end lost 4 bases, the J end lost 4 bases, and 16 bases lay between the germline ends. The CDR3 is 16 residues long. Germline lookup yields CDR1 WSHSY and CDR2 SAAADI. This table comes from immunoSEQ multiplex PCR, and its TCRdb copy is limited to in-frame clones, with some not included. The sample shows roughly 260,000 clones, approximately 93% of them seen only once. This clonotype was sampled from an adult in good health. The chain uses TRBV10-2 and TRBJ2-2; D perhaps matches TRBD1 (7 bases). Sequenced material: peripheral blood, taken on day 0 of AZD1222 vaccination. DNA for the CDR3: TGCGCCAGCAGTGGGTGGAGACAGGGAGGCACCGGGGAGCTGTTTTTT. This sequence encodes CASSGWRQGGTGELFF.